Each of the 2 T cell receptor beta chains below was sequenced from the same sample in a study of lymphopenia after photon versus proton radiotherapy. The repertoire was sequenced with immunoSEQ multiplex PCR; TCRdb's copy has only in-frame clones and lacks some. Seen here are under 80,000 clones, around 87% observed once, and the top ten hold about 2%. The sequencing here drew on peripheral blood, taken from a patient treated with photon-based radiotherapy. The origin of the receptors is a man aged 40-55 years with gastric cancer.

This clone showed up just a few times. The V and J genes are TRBV6-6 and TRBJ1-1; 7 nucleotides match TRBD1. The J segment lost 1 base and the V segment lost 7 bases, leaving 12 bases of the junction unmatched. Germline V gives CDR1 MNHNY, CDR2 SVGAGI (reference sequence). This CDR3 has 16 amino acids. The CDR3 nucleotides are TGTGCCAGCACCCAGAAATCCGGGACAGAGAACACTGAAGCTTTCTTT. It encodes CASTQKSGTENTEAFF.

The V and J genes are TRBV12-5 and TRBJ1-5, with D perhaps TRBD1 (5 bases). Germline CDR1 LGHNT, CDR2 FRNRAP. V lost 6 bases and J 5 bases, leaving 8 bases between the germline ends. There are 12 residues in the CDR3. DNA for the CDR3: TGTGCTAGTGGGATGGGGGATCAGCCCCAGCATTTT. It yields the protein CASGMGDQPQHF.